A single sample is the source of the 18 T cell receptor beta chains below, sequenced in a study of technical replicates of blood from a few donors. Here immunoSEQ multiplex PCR was the method, and the copy in TCRdb shows in-frame clones only, minus some. The profile covers roughly 71,000 clones, with 92% appearing a single time and roughly 0.36% taken by the ten largest. Sequenced material: T cells isolated from PBMCs. The receptors were sampled from a human donor in good health.

V gene TRBV27 combines with J gene TRBJ2-7, with 7 nucleotides matching TRBD1. The CDR3 runs 14 residues. Germline CDR1 and CDR2: MNHEY and SMNVEV (reference sequence). The V segment lost 5 bases and the J segment 3 bases; nucleotides outside the gene matches: 7. CDR3 in amino acids: CASSVTGLNYEQYF. The CDR3 DNA sequence: TGTGCCAGCAGTGTGACAGGGTTGAACTACGAGCAGTACTTC.

This clone was recorded once. The rearrangement joins TRBV4-2 to TRBJ2-7; D uncertain. Per the germline V gene, CDR1 is LGHNA and CDR2 is YNFKEQ. Trimming shortened V by 0 bases and J by 2 bases, and 14 bases separated the two germline ends. This CDR3 region has 16 residues. The CDR3 nucleotides are TGTGCCAGCAGCCAAGATGAATTGAGAGTTACCTACGAGCAGTACTTC. Amino acids: CASSQDELRVTYEQYF.

V gene TRBV7-8 combines with J gene TRBJ2-1; 8 bases map to TRBD1. This CDR3 has 20 residues. Losses at the gene ends were 4 bases for V and 2 bases for J; bases not matched to a gene: 19. CDR1 is SGHVS, CDR2 FQNEAQ, per germline. The chain's CDR3 is CASSSRLRGRVEGTYNEQFF. The CDR3, as DNA: TGTGCCAGCAGCTCTCGCCTCAGGGGGCGCGTGGAAGGAACCTACAATGAGCAGTTCTTC.

The rearrangement joins TRBV6-4 to TRBJ1-1; TRBD1 matches 7 bases. The CDR3 contains 16 residues. Germline loops: CDR1 MRHNA, CDR2 SNTAGT. Trimming cost V 10 bases and J 1 base; bases outside gene matches: 15. CDR3 region: CATQFIRGASNTEAFF. The CDR3 nucleotides are TGTGCCACCCAATTTATCAGGGGGGCCTCGAACACTGAAGCTTTCTTT.

This clone was found once. This chain connects TRBV27 to TRBJ2-7; possibly TRBD1 for D (6 bases). Germline loops: CDR1 MNHEY, CDR2 SMNVEV (reference sequence). V was pared by 6 bases and J by 3 bases, with 15 bases between. The CDR3 has 14 amino acids. CDR3 loop: CASRPPGHNYEQYF. CDR3 in DNA: TGTGCCAGCAGGCCACCGGGACACAACTACGAGCAGTACTTC.

This chain uses TRBV7-2 with TRBJ1-2; D gene unclear. CDR1 and CDR2 (germline): SGHTA, FQGNSA. The CDR3 is 15 residues long. The ends were cut back, 3 bases at V and 7 bases at J, with 18 bases in the middle. The CDR3 region is CASSFTQFNQRGYTF. CDR3 DNA: TGTGCCAGCAGCTTTACCCAATTTAACCAGCGTGGCTACACCTTC.

This clone came up once. The chain employs TRBV9 and TRBJ2-3; 7 positions agree with TRBD2. The length of the CDR3 is 15 residues. CDR1 and CDR2 (germline): SGDLS, YYNGEE. Trimming cost V 2 bases and J 0 bases; bases outside gene matches: 3. CDR3 protein: CASSVDSGSTDTQYF. In DNA, the CDR3 is TGTGCCAGCAGCGTTGATAGCGGGAGCACAGATACGCAGTATTTT. The whole variable domain, filled in from reference TRBV9 and TRBJ2-3, reads DSGVTQTPKHLITATGQRVTLRCSPRSGDLSVYWYQQSLDQGLQFLIQYYNGEERAKGNILERFSAQQFPDLHSELNLSSLELGDSALYFCASSVDSGSTDTQYFGPGTRLTVL.

This clone turned up a few times. This chain uses TRBV9 with TRBJ1-1; 7 nucleotides match TRBD1. Germline CDR1 and CDR2: SGDLS and YYNGEE. CDR3 length: 16 amino acids. With 0 bases clipped from V and 3 bases from J, the junction kept 8 bases outside the gene matches. In DNA form, the CDR3 reads TGTGCCAGCAGCGTAGCTTCGACAGGGCAGGACACTGAAGCTTTCTTT. Encoded protein: CASSVASTGQDTEAFF.

The rearrangement joins TRBV6-1 to TRBJ1-1; a possible D gene is TRBD1 (5 bases). CDR1 is MNHNS, CDR2 SASEGT, per germline. V lost 2 bases and J lost 1, with 8 bases in between. CDR3 size: 14 residues. CDR3 DNA: TGTGCCAGCAGTGAACAGGGTGGGAACACTGAAGCTTTCTTT. Amino acids: CASSEQGGNTEAFF.

This sequence joins TRBV5-5 and TRBJ1-2; 7 bases fit TRBD1. V trimming: 3 bases; J trimming: 5 bases; junction bases outside the gene matches: 16. The CDR3 has 17 residues. Germline V gene lookup returns CDR1 SGHKS and CDR2 YYEKEE (reference sequence). The CDR3 here is CASSSGLTGLNRYGYTF. DNA of the CDR3: TGTGCCAGCAGCTCCGGACTGACAGGGTTAAATCGATATGGCTACACCTTC.

The chain joins TRBV25-1 to TRBJ2-1, with D perhaps TRBD2 (6 bases). Trimming stripped 0 bases from V and 8 bases from J, with 11 bases between. The CDR3 runs to 14 residues. Germline V gene data show CDR1 as MGHDK and CDR2 as SYGVNS. The CDR3 sequence: CASSEYTSRDEQFF. Written as DNA, the CDR3 is TGTGCCAGCAGTGAATATACTAGCCGGGATGAGCAGTTCTTC.

This clone has just a few counts. The chain employs TRBV30 and TRBJ1-1; 9 bases match TRBD1. The germline V gene encodes CDR1 GTSNPN and CDR2 SVGIG (reference sequence). V lost 2 bases to trimming and J lost 5 bases; unmatched junction nucleotides: 15. This CDR3 is 17 amino acids long. The DNA of the CDR3 is TGTGCCTGGAGTCCCCGGGACAGGGTATTTTATAGGACTGAAGCTTTCTTT. Protein: CAWSPRDRVFYRTEAFF. The variable domain in full, with the rest retrieved from reference TRBV30 and TRBJ1-1, is SQTIHQWPATLVQPVGSPLSLECTVEGTSNPNLYWYRQAAGRGLQLLFYSVGIGQISSEVPQNLSASRPQDRQFILSSKKLLLSDSGFYLCAWSPRDRVFYRTEAFFGQGTRLTVV.

CDR3 residues: CASSYSVGETYNEQFF. CDR3 nucleotides: TGTGCCAGCAGTTACTCGGTAGGGGAAACCTACAATGAGCAGTTCTTC. This chain connects TRBV6-5 to TRBJ2-1; D is possibly TRBD1 (5 bases). Germline V lookup: CDR1 MNHEY, CDR2 SVGAGI. The CDR3 consists of 16 residues. Trimming removed 0 bases at V and 2 bases at J, with 11 bases between.

The chain is built from TRBV19 and TRBJ1-1; D is unclear. This CDR3 spans 13 amino acids. Trimming shortened V by 6 bases and J by 1 base, and 9 bases separated the two germline ends. The germline V gene encodes CDR1 LNHDA and CDR2 SQIVND (reference sequence). For the CDR3, the DNA is TGTGCCAGTAGCCTAGCCGGGAACACTGAAGCTTTCTTT. Its translation is CASSLAGNTEAFF.

The rearrangement uses TRBV9 and TRBJ2-7; the match to TRBD1 covers 10 bases. This CDR3 has 14 residues. V trimming: 4 bases; J trimming: 4 bases; junction bases outside the gene matches: 5. Germline CDR1 reads SGDLS; CDR2 reads YYNGEE. The CDR3 here is CASSSRDRGYEQYF. In DNA form, the CDR3 reads TGTGCCAGCAGCAGCCGGGACAGGGGTTACGAGCAGTACTTC.

The CDR3 DNA is TGTGCCAGCAGCTTAGACATATACTCTGGGGCCAACGTCCTGACTTTC. Translated: CASSLDIYSGANVLTF. The chain recombines TRBV7-9 with TRBJ2-6; D is ambiguous. Germline V gene lookup returns CDR1 SEHNR and CDR2 FQNEAQ (reference sequence). V lost 1 base to trimming and J lost 0 bases, with 7 bases between them. This CDR3 is built from 16 residues.

Only a few counts were recorded for this clone. The chain employs TRBV7-9 and TRBJ2-2; 9 nucleotides line up with TRBD2. CDR3 size: 14 residues. Germline trimming cut 6 bases from V and 3 bases from J; bases unmatched to any gene: 2. Germline assignment: CDR1 SEHNR and CDR2 FQNEAQ (reference sequence). The CDR3 sequence is CASRLAGYTGELFF. DNA of the CDR3: TGTGCCAGCAGGCTAGCGGGATACACCGGGGAGCTGTTTTTT. Combining the CDR3 with reference TRBV7-9 and TRBJ2-2 gives the whole variable domain DTGVSQNPRHKITKRGQNVTFRCDPISEHNRLYWYRQTLGQGPEFLTYFQNEAQLEKSRLLSDRFSAERPKGSFSTLEIQRTEQGDSAMYLCASRLAGYTGELFFGEGSRLTVL.

The rearrangement links TRBV4-1 to TRBJ2-1; 8 bases are a match to TRBD2. V shed 4 bases and J 0 bases; nucleotides not matched to a gene: 8. Germline loops: CDR1 MGHRA, CDR2 YSYEKL. This CDR3 comprises 17 residues. In DNA, the CDR3 is TGCGCCAGCAGCCCCTCAAACAGCGGGAGCTCCTACAATGAGCAGTTCTTC. It encodes CASSPSNSGSSYNEQFF.